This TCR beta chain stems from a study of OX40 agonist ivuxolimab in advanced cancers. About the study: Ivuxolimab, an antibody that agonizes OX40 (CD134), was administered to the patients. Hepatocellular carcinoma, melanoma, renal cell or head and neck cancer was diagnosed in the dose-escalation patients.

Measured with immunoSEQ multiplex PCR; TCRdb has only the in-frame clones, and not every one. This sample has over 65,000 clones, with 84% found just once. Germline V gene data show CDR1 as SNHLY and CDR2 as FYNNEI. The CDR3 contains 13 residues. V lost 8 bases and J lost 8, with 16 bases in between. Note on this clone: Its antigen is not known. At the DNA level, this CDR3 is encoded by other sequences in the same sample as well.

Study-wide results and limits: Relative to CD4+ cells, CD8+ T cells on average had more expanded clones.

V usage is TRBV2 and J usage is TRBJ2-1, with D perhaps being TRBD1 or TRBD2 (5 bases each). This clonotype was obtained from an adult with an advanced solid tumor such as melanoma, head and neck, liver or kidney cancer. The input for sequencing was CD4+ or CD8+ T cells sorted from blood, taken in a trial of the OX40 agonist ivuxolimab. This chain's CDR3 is CASCKRGIDEQFF. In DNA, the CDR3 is TGTGCCAGCTGTAAGAGGGGTATCGATGAGCAGTTCTTC.